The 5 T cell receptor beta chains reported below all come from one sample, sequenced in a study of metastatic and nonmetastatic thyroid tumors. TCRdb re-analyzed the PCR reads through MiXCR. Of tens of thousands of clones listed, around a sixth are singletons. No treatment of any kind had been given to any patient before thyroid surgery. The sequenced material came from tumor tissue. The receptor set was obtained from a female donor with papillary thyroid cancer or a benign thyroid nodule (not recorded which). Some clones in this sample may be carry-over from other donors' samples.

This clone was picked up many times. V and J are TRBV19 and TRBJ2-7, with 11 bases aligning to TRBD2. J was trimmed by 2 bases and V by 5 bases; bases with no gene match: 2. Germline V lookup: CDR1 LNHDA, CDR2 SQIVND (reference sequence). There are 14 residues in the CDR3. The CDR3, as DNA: TGTGCCAGTAGTTCGACTAGCGGGACCTACGAGCAGTACTTC. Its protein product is CASSSTSGTYEQYF.

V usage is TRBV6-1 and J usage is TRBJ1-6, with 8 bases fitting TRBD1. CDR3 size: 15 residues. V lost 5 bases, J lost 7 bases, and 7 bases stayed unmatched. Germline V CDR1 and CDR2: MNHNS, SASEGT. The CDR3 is CASSQDRGGNSPLHF. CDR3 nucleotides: TGTGCCAGCAGTCAAGACAGGGGAGGGAATTCACCCCTCCACTTT.

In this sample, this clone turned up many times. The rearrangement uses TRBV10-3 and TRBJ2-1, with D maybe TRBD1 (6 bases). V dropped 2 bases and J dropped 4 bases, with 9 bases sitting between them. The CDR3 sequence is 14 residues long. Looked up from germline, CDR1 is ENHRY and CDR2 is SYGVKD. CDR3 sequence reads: CAISEPTGYNEQFF. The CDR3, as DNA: TGTGCCATCAGTGAGCCGACAGGATACAATGAGCAGTTCTTC.

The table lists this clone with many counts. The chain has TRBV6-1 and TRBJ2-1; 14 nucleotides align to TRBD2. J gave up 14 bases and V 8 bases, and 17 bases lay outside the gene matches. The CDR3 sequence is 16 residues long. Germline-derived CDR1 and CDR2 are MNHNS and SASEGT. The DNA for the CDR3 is TGTGCCAGCGAGACAATCGGGACTAGCGGGGGAAGAACGAAGTTCTTC. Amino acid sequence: CASETIGTSGGRTKFF.

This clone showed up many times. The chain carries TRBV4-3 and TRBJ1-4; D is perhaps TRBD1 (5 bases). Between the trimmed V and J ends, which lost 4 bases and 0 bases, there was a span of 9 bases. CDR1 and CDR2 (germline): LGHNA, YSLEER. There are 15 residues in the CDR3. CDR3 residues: CASSLDTATNEKLFF. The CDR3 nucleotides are TGCGCCAGCAGCCTGGACACTGCAACTAATGAAAAACTGTTTTTT.